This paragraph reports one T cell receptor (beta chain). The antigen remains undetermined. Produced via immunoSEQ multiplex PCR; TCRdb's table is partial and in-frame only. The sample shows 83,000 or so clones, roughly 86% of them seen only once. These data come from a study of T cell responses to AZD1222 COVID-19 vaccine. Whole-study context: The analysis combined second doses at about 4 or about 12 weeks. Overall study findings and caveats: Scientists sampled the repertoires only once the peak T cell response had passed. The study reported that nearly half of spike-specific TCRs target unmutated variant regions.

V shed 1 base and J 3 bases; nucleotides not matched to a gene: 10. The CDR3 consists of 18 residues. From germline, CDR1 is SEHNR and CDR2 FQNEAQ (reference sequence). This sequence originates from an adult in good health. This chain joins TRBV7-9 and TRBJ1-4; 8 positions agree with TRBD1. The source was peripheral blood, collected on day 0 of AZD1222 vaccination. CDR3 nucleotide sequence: TGTGCCAGCAGCTTAGTTGCAGGGGGCACAGAAGCTAATGAAAAACTGTTTTTT. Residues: CASSLVAGGTEANEKLFF.